The 30 T cell receptor beta chains below all came from one sample that was sequenced in a study of OX40 agonist ivuxolimab in advanced cancers. Produced via immunoSEQ multiplex PCR; TCRdb's table is partial and in-frame only. The data contain more than 25,000 clones, approximately 84% of them singletons. The sequencing used CD4+ or CD8+ T cells sorted from blood, collected in a trial of the OX40 agonist ivuxolimab. These receptors originate from an adult with an advanced solid tumor such as melanoma, head and neck, liver or kidney cancer.

This chain links TRBV7-9 with TRBJ2-1; 12 nucleotides align to TRBD2. Trimming cost V 4 bases and J 8 bases; bases outside gene matches: 3. Germline-derived CDR1 and CDR2 are SEHNR and FQNEAQ (reference sequence). The CDR3 spans 14 residues. The CDR3 here is CASSWLAGGYEQFF. DNA for the CDR3: TGTGCCAGCAGCTGGCTAGCGGGAGGGTATGAGCAGTTCTTC.

V usage is TRBV11-2 and J usage is TRBJ2-7; 7 positions match TRBD1. Germline CDR1 SGHAT, CDR2 FQNNGV. CDR3 size: 14 residues. V was clipped by 5 bases and J by 4 bases; unmatched bases: 8. The CDR3, as DNA: TGTGCCAGCAGCAACCTAGGACAGGCATACGAGCAGTACTTC. This encodes CASSNLGQAYEQYF.

The chain recombines TRBV4-1 with TRBJ2-7, with 9 bases fitting TRBD1. The CDR3 has 17 residues. The V and J ends lost 3 bases and 5 bases, in that order; junction bases with no gene match: 14. The germline gives CDR1 MGHRA, CDR2 YSYEKL. CDR3: CASSQISSGTGPHEQYF. The CDR3 nucleotides are TGCGCCAGCAGCCAGATAAGCTCCGGGACAGGGCCGCACGAGCAGTACTTC.

V gene TRBV4-2 combines with J gene TRBJ1-1, with TRBD1 identical over 8 bases. CDR3 length equals 17 residues. The trim removed 5 bases at V and 1 base at J, leaving 12 bases unmatched. From germline, CDR1 is LGHNA and CDR2 YNFKEQ. The chain's CDR3 is CASSTGDRRKWNTEAFF. The CDR3 bases are TGTGCCAGCAGCACTGGGGACAGGCGAAAGTGGAACACTGAAGCTTTCTTT.

The V call is TRBV7-9, the J call TRBJ2-3; TRBD1 might be the D (5 bases). Germline assignment: CDR1 SEHNR and CDR2 FQNEAQ (reference sequence). Trimming shortened V by 1 base and J by 7 bases, and 6 bases separated the two germline ends. The CDR3 is 12 residues long. CDR3 nucleotides: TGTGCCAGCAGCTTAGAGGACAATACGCAGTATTTT. Its translation: CASSLEDNTQYF.

This clone occurred once. The chain combines TRBV7-8 with TRBJ2-1, with no clear D. Germline loops: CDR1 SGHVS, CDR2 FQNEAQ. V lost 5 bases to trimming and J lost 10 bases, with 9 bases between them. This CDR3 is built from 11 residues. In DNA form, the CDR3 reads TGTGCCAGCAGCGCGGAGTGGGAGCAGTTCTTC. It yields the protein CASSAEWEQFF.

This chain links TRBV23-1 with TRBJ1-5; 8 nucleotides match TRBD1. TRBV23-1 is labeled an ORF, and its function is uncertain. The CDR3 loop spans 12 amino acids. V shed 8 bases and J 6 bases; nucleotides not matched to a gene: 3. Here the CDR3 reads CASDRGAQPQHF. The CDR3 DNA is TGCGCCAGCGACAGGGGCGCTCAGCCCCAGCATTTT.

As for this clone: The sample carries other DNA sequences with the same CDR3. The rearrangement links TRBV27 to TRBJ1-5; tentatively, D is TRBD1 (5 bases). Trimming stripped 5 bases from V and 6 bases from J, with 17 bases between. There are 15 residues in the CDR3. The germline V gene has CDR1 MNHEY and CDR2 SMNVEV (reference sequence). DNA for the CDR3: TGTGCCAGCAGTCCTGTTGCGGGGGTGGGTCAGCCCCAGCATTTT. Translated: CASSPVAGVGQPQHF.

In DNA, the CDR3 is TGTGCCAGCAGCTTAGGTCAGGGAGGGACCGGGGAGCTGTTTTTT. It translates to CASSLGQGGTGELFF. The chain is built from TRBV7-2 and TRBJ2-2; 7 bases are shared with TRBD2. The CDR3 consists of 15 residues. CDR1 is SGHTA and CDR2 is FQGNSA in the germline V gene. Trimming at V came to 1 base and at J to 5 bases, leaving 4 bases not matched to a gene.

The rearrangement links TRBV5-1 to TRBJ2-7, with 9 nucleotides matching TRBD2. J was trimmed by 3 bases and V by 4 bases; bases with no gene match: 8. CDR1 is SGHRS and CDR2 is YFSETQ in the germline V gene. The CDR3 length is 15 residues. In DNA, the CDR3 is TGCGCCAGCAGCATAGGTAGCGGGGGATTCTACGAGCAGTACTTC. Residues: CASSIGSGGFYEQYF.

A single count supports this clone. The rearrangement links TRBV30 to TRBJ1-5; the D gene is possibly TRBD1 (6 bases). V dropped 5 bases and J dropped 4 bases, with 21 bases sitting between them. This CDR3 region has 16 residues. Germline V gene sequence: CDR1 GTSNPN, CDR2 SVGIG (reference sequence). CDR3 sequence (DNA): TGTGCCTGGTCAGCTAAACAGGGTTTTGGTAATCAGCCCCAGCATTTT. Its translation: CAWSAKQGFGNQPQHF.

The V gene is TRBV7-9, the J gene TRBJ2-2; a possible D gene is TRBD1 (5 bases). This CDR3 contains 14 residues. Germline assignment: CDR1 SEHNR and CDR2 FQNEAQ (reference sequence). V lost 5 bases, J lost 1 base, and 8 bases lay in between. CDR3 DNA sequence: TGTGCCAGCAGCCTCGACAGGAACACCGGGGAGCTGTTTTTT. It is translated as CASSLDRNTGELFF. Drawing the rest from reference TRBV7-9 and TRBJ2-2, the complete variable domain is DTGVSQNPRHKITKRGQNVTFRCDPISEHNRLYWYRQTLGQGPEFLTYFQNEAQLEKSRLLSDRFSAERPKGSFSTLEIQRTEQGDSAMYLCASSLDRNTGELFFGEGSRLTVL.

The table lists this clone with a count of one. The chain has TRBV7-9 and TRBJ2-1; possibly TRBD1 for D (5 bases). The CDR3 length is 15 residues. The germline V gene has CDR1 SEHNR and CDR2 FQNEAQ (reference sequence). The V gene lost 2 bases and the J gene lost 5 bases, with 13 bases spanning the gap. CDR3 in DNA: TGTGCCAGCAGCTTATTAATTGGGGCCAACAATGAGCAGTTCTTC. Protein: CASSLLIGANNEQFF.

The genes are TRBV18 and TRBJ1-1, with D tentatively TRBD1 (5 bases). This CDR3 has 13 residues. V gave up 0 bases and J gave up 6 bases, with 8 bases separating them. The germline V gene encodes CDR1 KGHSH and CDR2 LQKENI. CDR3 sequence: CASSPPEGAEAFF. CDR3 coding DNA: TGTGCCAGCTCACCACCGGAAGGGGCTGAAGCTTTCTTT.

The rearrangement uses TRBV2 and TRBJ1-6; 7 bases agree with TRBD1. Unmatched junction bases numbered 10, after V lost 7 bases and J lost 7 bases. Germline V CDR1 and CDR2: SNHLY, FYNNEI. The CDR3 runs 15 residues. The CDR3 loop reads CASKTGTYGNSPLHF. CDR3 coding DNA: TGTGCCAGCAAGACAGGGACGTATGGGAATTCACCCCTCCACTTT.

This clone showed up just once. This chain connects TRBV9 to TRBJ2-1; the D call may be TRBD1 or TRBD2 (5 bases each). The CDR3 extends over 16 amino acids. Trimming removed 0 bases from V and 2 bases from J, with 12 bases in between. Germline CDR1 reads SGDLS; CDR2 reads YYNGEE. The CDR3 DNA is TGTGCCAGCAGCGTAGCTTTGGGGGAAGCCTACAATGAGCAGTTCTTC. The encoded protein is CASSVALGEAYNEQFF.

The chain combines TRBV5-6 with TRBJ2-1, with 14 bases identical to TRBD2. Unmatched junction bases numbered 7, after V lost 4 bases and J lost 1 base. CDR3 length: 18 amino acids. CDR1 and CDR2 from the germline V gene are SGHDT and YYEEEE. CDR3 region: CASSTGTSGSASYNEQFF. DNA for the CDR3: TGTGCCAGCAGCACCGGGACTAGCGGGAGCGCGTCCTACAATGAGCAGTTCTTC.

The chain uses TRBV19 and TRBJ1-1; perhaps TRBD1 as D (6 bases). The CDR3 contains 14 residues. Trimming cost V 2 bases and J 5 bases, with 12 bases left between them. The V gene's germline CDR1 is LNHDA and CDR2 SQIVND (reference sequence). CDR3 coding DNA: TGTGCCAGTAGTATATGGGGGGGGCGGACTGAAGCTTTCTTT. The encoded protein is CASSIWGGRTEAFF.

The chain uses TRBV30 and TRBJ2-3; a weak D match, TRBD2 (5 bases). This CDR3 is 12 amino acids long. The germline CDR1 and CDR2 sequences are GTSNPN and SVGIG (reference sequence). The ends were cut back, 5 bases at V and 3 bases at J, with 9 bases in the middle. CDR3 sequence (DNA): TGTGCCTGGGCAGAGGGAACAGATACGCAGTATTTT. Translated, it gives CAWAEGTDTQYF.

This chain uses TRBV2 with TRBJ2-7, with unresolved D. The CDR3 extends over 12 amino acids. The V gene's germline CDR1 is SNHLY and CDR2 FYNNEI. V dropped 2 bases and J dropped 1 base, with 3 bases sitting between them. This CDR3 is CASSEFSYEQYF. CDR3 nucleotide sequence: TGTGCCAGCAGTGAATTTTCCTACGAGCAGTACTTC.

V gene TRBV2 combines with J gene TRBJ2-5, with TRBD1 matching 7 bases. Trimming at V came to 6 bases and at J to 4 bases, leaving 5 bases not matched to a gene. The germline CDR1 and CDR2 sequences are SNHLY and FYNNEI. CDR3 size: 13 residues. The CDR3 reads CASSAGTVETQYF. DNA of the CDR3: TGTGCCAGCAGCGCCGGGACAGTAGAGACCCAGTACTTC.

Concerning this clone itself: Other nucleotide sequences in the sample specify the same CDR3. This sequence joins TRBV6-5 and TRBJ1-1, with D tentatively TRBD1 (6 bases). Trimming cost V 3 bases and J 4 bases, with 9 bases left between them. CDR1 MNHEY and CDR2 SVGAGI come from the germline V gene. The CDR3 runs 13 residues. In nucleotides, the CDR3 is TGTGCCAGCAGTTATGGAGGGGGCACTGAAGCTTTCTTT. Protein: CASSYGGGTEAFF.

The chain carries TRBV6-1 and TRBJ2-7; D is perhaps TRBD1 or TRBD2 (8 bases each). Germline CDR1 and CDR2: MNHNS and SASEGT. CDR3 length: 15 amino acids. V was clipped by 6 bases and J by 1 base, with 16 bases between them. In DNA, the CDR3 is TGTGCCAGCAGCCCAGGGGGCGGGGGGTCCTACGAGCAGTACTTC. Its protein product is CASSPGGGGSYEQYF.

This clone has just a few counts. This chain joins TRBV4-1 and TRBJ2-5, with TRBD1 matching over 10 bases. The CDR3 has 14 amino acids. The V segment lost 4 bases and the J segment 5 bases; nucleotides outside the gene matches: 4. Germline assignment: CDR1 MGHRA and CDR2 YSYEKL. The CDR3 nucleotides read TGCGCCAGCAGCCTTGACAGGGGGCGGGAGACCCAGTACTTC. Residues: CASSLDRGRETQYF.

The rearrangement uses TRBV2 and TRBJ2-2, with unresolved D. The CDR3 sequence is 12 residues long. Trimming shortened V by 8 bases and J by 6 bases, and 10 bases separated the two germline ends. CDR1 and CDR2 (germline): SNHLY, FYNNEI. CDR3 bases: TGTGCCAGCGTGCTGCCATCCGGGGAGCTGTTTTTT. Translated, it gives CASVLPSGELFF.

This clone was found once. The CDR3 spells CASSELAREYNEQFF. The CDR3 coding sequence is TGTGCCAGCAGTGAACTAGCGAGAGAGTACAATGAGCAGTTCTTC. V gene TRBV2 combines with J gene TRBJ2-1, with D tentatively TRBD2 (6 bases). This CDR3 contains 15 residues. With 2 bases removed from V and 4 bases from J, the gap between germline ends came to 12 bases. Germline loops: CDR1 SNHLY, CDR2 FYNNEI.

As DNA, the CDR3 is TGTGCCAGCAGCTTGGGGGTGCCTCGCGGGAGCACAGATACGCAGTATTTT. It translates to CASSLGVPRGSTDTQYF. This chain links TRBV7-6 with TRBJ2-3; either TRBD1 or TRBD2 may supply D (5 bases each). This CDR3 has 17 residues. Trimming took 3 bases from V and 0 from J, leaving 16 bases between them. In germline, CDR1 is SGHVS, CDR2 FNYEAQ.

This rearrangement joins TRBV5-1 to TRBJ1-6; the D gene is possibly TRBD1 (5 bases). Trimming took 0 bases from V and 7 from J, leaving 11 bases between them. The CDR3 extends over 15 amino acids. The germline V gene encodes CDR1 SGHRS and CDR2 YFSETQ. CDR3 protein: CASSLVWGGNSPLHF. CDR3 DNA: TGCGCCAGCAGCTTGGTTTGGGGGGGGAATTCACCCCTCCACTTT.

This chain connects TRBV5-1 to TRBJ2-1; weak D call: TRBD1 (6 bases). The germline V gene has CDR1 SGHRS and CDR2 YFSETQ. Trimming removed 5 bases from V and 1 base from J, with 13 bases in between. The CDR3 runs 15 residues. The CDR3 region has the DNA TGCGCCAGCAGGATGGGGGCAACTTCCTACAATGAGCAGTTCTTC. It codes for CASRMGATSYNEQFF.

Sample share makes this clone medium-sized. The chain carries TRBV27 and TRBJ1-5; no clear D gene. Trimming removed 0 bases from V and 2 bases from J, with 8 bases in between. The V gene's germline CDR1 is MNHEY and CDR2 SMNVEV (reference sequence). The CDR3 extends over 15 amino acids. As DNA, the CDR3 is TGTGCCAGCAGTTTATCGGGAAGGGGCAATCAGCCCCAGCATTTT. It is translated as CASSLSGRGNQPQHF.